One and the same sample provided the 19 T cell receptor beta chains below, sequenced in a study of blood T cell repertoires in COVID-19 (TCRdb year 2020). The method behind the library was the immunoSEQ multiplex PCR assay. This immuneACCESS table, as held by TCRdb, lists in-frame sequences with V and J called but not all clones. Of the missing ones, under half trace to an unresolved V gene in checked studies; the others have no known cause. The sample table records about 220,000 clones; less than 90% of these occur just once. The ten most abundant clones make up nearly 20% of the sample. The specimen was peripheral blood. These receptors all come from a man aged 30 to 39 with active or convalescent COVID-19.

The V call is TRBV27, the J call TRBJ2-1; 8 positions agree with TRBD2. Looked up from germline, CDR1 is MNHEY and CDR2 is SMNVEV (reference sequence). The CDR3 totals 16 residues. V was clipped by 3 bases and J by 4 bases; unmatched bases: 8. The CDR3 DNA is TGTGCCAGCAGTTTGGCTTCCGCGGGGGGTTACAATGAGCAGTTCTTC. This codes for CASSLASAGGYNEQFF.

The chain carries TRBV7-9 and TRBJ1-2; possible D gene TRBD1, 5 bases. This CDR3 comprises 15 residues. Trimming left V 11 bases short and J 6 bases short, with 25 bases between. CDR1 SEHNR and CDR2 FQNEAQ come from the germline V gene (reference sequence). The CDR3 loop is CALKRWLEEGDGYTF. CDR3 in DNA: TGTGCCTTGAAAAGGTGGCTGGAAGAAGGGGATGGCTACACCTTC.

To note about this clone: A junction boundary mismatches the germline segment, possibly from a read error. J is TRBJ1-4 and V is TRBV6-5; 12 bases map to TRBD1. The germline CDR1 and CDR2 sequences are MNHEY and SVGAGI. The CDR3 totals 13 residues. CDR3 protein: CACRDRGHEKLFF. DNA of the CDR3: TGTGCCTGCAGGGACAGGGGGCATGAAAAACTGTTTTTT.

The V and J genes are TRBV6-6 and TRBJ2-1; no firm D call. Germline V lookup: CDR1 MNHNY, CDR2 SVGAGI (reference sequence). Trimming shortened V by 6 bases and J by 4 bases, and 19 bases separated the two germline ends. The CDR3 totals 16 residues. The CDR3 loop is CASSSSHGGRYNEQFF. The DNA of the CDR3 is TGTGCCAGCAGCTCGAGTCATGGCGGAAGATACAATGAGCAGTTCTTC.

V is TRBV5-1 and J is TRBJ1-6; the D is unclear. Germline CDR1 SGHRS, CDR2 YFSETQ. The CDR3 length is 14 residues. Trimming pared 0 bases from V and 5 bases from J, leaving 6 bases between. In DNA form, the CDR3 reads TGCGCCAGCAGCTTGGAATCAGATAATTCACCCCTCCACTTT. It specifies CASSLESDNSPLHF. Drawing the rest from reference TRBV5-1 and TRBJ1-6, the complete variable domain is KAGVTQTPRYLIKTRGQQVTLSCSPISGHRSVSWYQQTPGQGLQFLFEYFSETQRNKGNFPGRFSGRQFSNSRSEMNVSTLELGDSALYLCASSLESDNSPLHFGNGTRLTVT.

The DNA of the CDR3 is TGTGCCAGCACCAACCCCAGGGGGGCCAACGTCCTGACTTTC. Translating it yields CASTNPRGANVLTF. This sequence joins TRBV27 and TRBJ2-6; D not certain. CDR1 is MNHEY and CDR2 is SMNVEV in the germline V gene (reference sequence). This CDR3 is built from 14 residues. The germline V and J ends were trimmed by 7 bases and 4 bases, with 11 bases remaining between them.

J is TRBJ1-2 and V is TRBV29-1, with unresolved D. Germline CDR1 SQVTM, CDR2 ANQGSEA. Trimming pared 3 bases from V and 8 bases from J, leaving 13 bases between. The CDR3 is made up of 12 amino acids. The CDR3 DNA follows: TGCAGCGTTGATAACACAGCCGGCGGCTACACCTTC. Protein sequence: CSVDNTAGGYTF.

This chain's CDR3 is CATSGGTSGKNIQYF. The DNA for the CDR3 is TGTGCCACCAGCGGGGGGACTAGCGGAAAAAACATTCAGTACTTC. The rearrangement links TRBV15 to TRBJ2-4; 11 positions agree with TRBD2. Germline V CDR1 and CDR2: LNHNV, YYDKDF (reference sequence). CDR3 length: 15 residues. V lost 5 bases and J lost 4; bases outside the gene matches: 4.

The chain recombines TRBV6-2 or TRBV6-3 with TRBJ1-2, with no clear D. The germline CDR1 and CDR2 sequences are MNHEY and SVGEGT. V lost 5 bases and J 4 bases, leaving 5 bases between the germline ends. The CDR3 is 11 amino acids. CDR3 DNA sequence: TGTGCCAGCAGTCTATTCTATGGCTACACCTTC. As protein: CASSLFYGYTF.

The sample holds one count of this clone. The junction departs from germline at one end; a sequencing error may be responsible. This chain connects TRBV24-1 to TRBJ2-1, with 16 bases aligning to TRBD2. The CDR3 extends over 19 amino acids. Germline-derived CDR1 and CDR2 are KGHDR and SFDVKD. CDR3 sequence (DNA): TGTGCCACAAGTGTACCGGGACTAGCGGGAGGGCCGGGCATCGATGAGCAGTTCTTC. Translated, it gives CATSVPGLAGGPGIDEQFF.

V and J are TRBV2 and TRBJ1-5, with a tentative D call TRBD1 (6 bases). Looked up from germline, CDR1 is SNHLY and CDR2 is FYNNEI. Deletions cut 3 bases from V and 1 base from J, with 13 bases between. The CDR3 is 16 amino acids. The CDR3 nucleotides are TGTGCCAGCAGTGATGGGATTCAGGGGAGCAATCAGCCCCAGCATTTT. Translated, it gives CASSDGIQGSNQPQHF.

The gene calls are TRBV11-1 and TRBJ2-3; possible D gene TRBD2, 6 bases. The V gene's germline CDR1 is SGHAT and CDR2 FQDESV (reference sequence). CDR3 length: 14 residues. Trimming cost V 3 bases and J 4 bases, with 11 bases left between them. The CDR3 DNA reads TGTGCCAGCAGCTTGGCTAGCGAGGCAGATACGCAGTATTTT. This codes for CASSLASEADTQYF.

The chain uses TRBV5-4 and TRBJ2-1, with D possibly TRBD2 on 5 matching bases. This CDR3 contains 16 residues. V lost 2 bases to trimming and J lost 1 base, with 13 bases between them. The germline gives CDR1 SGHNT, CDR2 YYREEE (reference sequence). This CDR3 is CASSFIAGLSYNEQFF. Here the CDR3 DNA reads TGTGCCAGCAGCTTTATCGCGGGCCTGTCCTACAATGAGCAGTTCTTC.

The chain recombines TRBV28 with TRBJ2-7; 9 positions agree with TRBD2. V shed 7 bases, J shed 3 bases, and the junction held 10 bases outside the gene matches. Germline values: CDR1 MDHEN, CDR2 SYDVKM. This CDR3 spans 15 amino acids. The CDR3 loop is CASTPAGGEVYEQYF. CDR3 DNA: TGTGCCAGCACCCCGGCGGGAGGGGAGGTCTACGAGCAGTACTTC.

The chain employs TRBV4-3 and TRBJ1-2; D perhaps matches TRBD1 (5 bases). The CDR3 runs 14 residues. V lost 0 bases and J lost 8, with 13 bases in between. Germline values: CDR1 LGHNA, CDR2 YSLEER. For the CDR3, the DNA is TGCGCCAGCAGCCAAGACCAGGGTCTGAAAGGCTACACCTTC. Its translation: CASSQDQGLKGYTF.

The chain combines TRBV3-1 (or the pseudogene TRBV3-2) with TRBJ1-2, with TRBD1 matching 10 bases. Trimming at V came to 1 base and at J to 6 bases, leaving 2 bases not matched to a gene. The CDR3 spans 14 residues. Germline CDR1 and CDR2: LGHDT and YNNKEL (reference sequence). The CDR3 here is CASSQAGTGDGYTF. DNA for the CDR3: TGTGCCAGCAGCCAAGCCGGGACAGGGGATGGCTACACCTTC.

The chain links TRBV3-1 (or the pseudogene TRBV3-2) to TRBJ2-7; D perhaps matches TRBD1 (5 bases). Germline loops: CDR1 LGHDT, CDR2 YNNKEL (reference sequence). This CDR3 has 14 residues. The germline V and J ends were trimmed by 3 bases and 0 bases, with 9 bases remaining between them. The CDR3 DNA sequence: TGTGCCAGCAGCCAGGACAAGACCTCCTACGAGCAGTACTTC. Amino acid sequence: CASSQDKTSYEQYF.

This chain uses TRBV4-1 with TRBJ2-2; TRBD2 is a possible D gene (6 bases). The germline gives CDR1 MGHRA, CDR2 YSYEKL. This CDR3 comprises 16 residues. V was trimmed by 0 bases and J by 10 bases, leaving 18 bases between them. CDR3 protein: CASSQDSDAGPEELFF. CDR3 coding DNA: TGCGCCAGCAGCCAAGATTCTGATGCGGGACCGGAGGAGCTGTTTTTT.

The V and J genes are TRBV4-1 and TRBJ1-2; D is ambiguous. This CDR3 is 13 amino acids long. Germline V gene lookup returns CDR1 MGHRA and CDR2 YSYEKL. The V end was cut by 3 bases, the J end by 0 bases, with 5 bases between. The CDR3 DNA reads as TGCGCCAGCAGCCAGGGAGCTAACTATGGCTACACCTTC. It codes for CASSQGANYGYTF.